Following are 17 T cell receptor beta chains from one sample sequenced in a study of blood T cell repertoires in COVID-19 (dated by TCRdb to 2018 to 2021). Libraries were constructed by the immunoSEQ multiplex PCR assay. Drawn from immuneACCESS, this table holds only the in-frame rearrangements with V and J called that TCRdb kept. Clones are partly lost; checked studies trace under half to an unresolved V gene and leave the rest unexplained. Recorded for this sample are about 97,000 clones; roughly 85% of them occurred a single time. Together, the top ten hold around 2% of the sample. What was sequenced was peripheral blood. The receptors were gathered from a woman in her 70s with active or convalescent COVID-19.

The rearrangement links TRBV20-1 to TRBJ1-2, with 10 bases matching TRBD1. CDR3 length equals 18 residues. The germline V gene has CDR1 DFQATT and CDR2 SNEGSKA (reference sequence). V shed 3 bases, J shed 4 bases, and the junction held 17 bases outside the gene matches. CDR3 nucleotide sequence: TGCAGTGCTAGTGGTCCTCCGGGACAGGGGCTGGTTGGCTATGGCTACACCTTC. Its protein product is CSASGPPGQGLVGYGYTF.

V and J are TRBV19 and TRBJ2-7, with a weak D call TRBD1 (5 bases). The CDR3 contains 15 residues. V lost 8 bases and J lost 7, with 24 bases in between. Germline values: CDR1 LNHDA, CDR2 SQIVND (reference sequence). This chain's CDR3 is CASSLIGHPKGEQYF. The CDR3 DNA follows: TGTGCCAGTTCCCTTATCGGACACCCTAAGGGGGAGCAGTACTTC.

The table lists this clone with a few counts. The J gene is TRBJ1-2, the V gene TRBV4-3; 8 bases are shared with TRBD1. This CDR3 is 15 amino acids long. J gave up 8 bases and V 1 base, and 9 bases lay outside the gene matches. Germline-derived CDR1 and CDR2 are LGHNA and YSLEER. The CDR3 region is CASSQAGDRPYGYTF. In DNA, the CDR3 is TGCGCCAGCAGCCAAGCGGGGGACAGGCCTTACGGCTACACCTTC.

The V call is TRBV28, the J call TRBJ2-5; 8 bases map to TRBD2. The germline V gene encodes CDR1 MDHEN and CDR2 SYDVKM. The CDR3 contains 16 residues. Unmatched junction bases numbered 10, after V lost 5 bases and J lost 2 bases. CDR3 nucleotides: TGTGCCAGCAGTGGGTTGTTGGTAGCGGGGCAAGAGACCCAGTACTTC. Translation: CASSGLLVAGQETQYF.

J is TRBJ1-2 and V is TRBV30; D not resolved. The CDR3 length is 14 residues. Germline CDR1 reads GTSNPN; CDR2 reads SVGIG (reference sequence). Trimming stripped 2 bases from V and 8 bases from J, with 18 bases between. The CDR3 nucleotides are TGTGCCTGGAGTCCCCCCGGAGGTCGACGGGGCTACACCTTC. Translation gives CAWSPPGGRRGYTF.

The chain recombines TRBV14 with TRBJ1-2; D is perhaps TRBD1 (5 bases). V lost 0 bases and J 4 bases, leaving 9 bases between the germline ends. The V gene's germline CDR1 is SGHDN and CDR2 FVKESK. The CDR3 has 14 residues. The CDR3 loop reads CASSQDRQRYGYTF. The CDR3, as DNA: TGTGCCAGCAGCCAAGATAGACAGCGCTATGGCTACACCTTC.

The CDR3, as DNA: TGTGCCAGTAGTGAAAAGACAGGGGCGGCTGGCTACACCTTC. The encoded protein is CASSEKTGAAGYTF. V and J are TRBV19 and TRBJ1-2; TRBD1 aligns across 8 bases. Germline CDR1 and CDR2: LNHDA and SQIVND (reference sequence). J was trimmed by 7 bases and V by 5 bases; bases with no gene match: 9. This CDR3 spans 14 amino acids.

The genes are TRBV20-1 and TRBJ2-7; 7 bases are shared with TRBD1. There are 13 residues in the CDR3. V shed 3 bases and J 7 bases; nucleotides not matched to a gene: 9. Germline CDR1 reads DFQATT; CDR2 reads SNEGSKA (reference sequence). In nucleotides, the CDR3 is TGCAGTGCTAGTAAAGACAGGGCTGGTGAGCAGTACTTC. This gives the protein CSASKDRAGEQYF.

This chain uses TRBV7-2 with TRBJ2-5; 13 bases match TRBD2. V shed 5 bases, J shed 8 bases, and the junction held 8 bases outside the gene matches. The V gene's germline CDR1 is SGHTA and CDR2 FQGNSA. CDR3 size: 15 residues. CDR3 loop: CASSGGGTSGATQYF. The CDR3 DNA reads TGTGCCAGCAGCGGCGGAGGGACTAGCGGGGCAACCCAGTACTTC.

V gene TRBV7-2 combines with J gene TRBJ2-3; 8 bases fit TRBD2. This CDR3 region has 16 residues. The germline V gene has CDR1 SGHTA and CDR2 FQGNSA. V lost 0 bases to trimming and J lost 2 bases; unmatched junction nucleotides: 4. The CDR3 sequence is CASSLAYGGATDTQYF. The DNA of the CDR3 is TGTGCCAGCAGCTTAGCTTACGGGGGGGCCACAGATACGCAGTATTTT. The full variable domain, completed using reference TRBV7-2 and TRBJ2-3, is GAGVSQSPSNKVTEKGKDVELRCDPISGHTALYWYRQSLGQGLEFLIYFQGNSAPDKSGLPSDRFSAERTGGSVSTLTIQRTQQEDSAVYLCASSLAYGGATDTQYFGPGTRLTVL.

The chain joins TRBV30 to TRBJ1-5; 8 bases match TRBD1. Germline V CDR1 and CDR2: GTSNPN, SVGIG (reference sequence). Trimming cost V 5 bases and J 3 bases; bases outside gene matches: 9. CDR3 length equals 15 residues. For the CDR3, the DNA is TGTGCCTGGTCCGGGACAGGCAAAACCAATCAGCCCCAGCATTTT. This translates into CAWSGTGKTNQPQHF.

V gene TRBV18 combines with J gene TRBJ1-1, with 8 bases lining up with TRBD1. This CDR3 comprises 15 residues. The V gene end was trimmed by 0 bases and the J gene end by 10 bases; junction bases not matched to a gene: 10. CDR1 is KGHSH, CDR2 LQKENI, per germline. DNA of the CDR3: TGTGCCAGCTCACCACCGGGACAGGCTTTGGAGGGAGCTTTCTTT. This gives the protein CASSPPGQALEGAFF.

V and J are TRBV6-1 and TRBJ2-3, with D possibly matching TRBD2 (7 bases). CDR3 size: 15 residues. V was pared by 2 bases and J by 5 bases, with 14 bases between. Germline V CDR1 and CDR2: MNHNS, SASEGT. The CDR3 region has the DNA TGTGCCAGCAGTGAACTGGGGGGGGCCCTAGATACGCAGTATTTT. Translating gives CASSELGGALDTQYF.

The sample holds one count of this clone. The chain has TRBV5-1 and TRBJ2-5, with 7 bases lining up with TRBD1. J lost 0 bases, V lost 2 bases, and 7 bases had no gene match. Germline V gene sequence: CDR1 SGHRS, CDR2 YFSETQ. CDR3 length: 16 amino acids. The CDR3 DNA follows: TGCGCCAGCAGCTTAAATGGACAGGCTAACCAAGAGACCCAGTACTTC. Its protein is CASSLNGQANQETQYF.

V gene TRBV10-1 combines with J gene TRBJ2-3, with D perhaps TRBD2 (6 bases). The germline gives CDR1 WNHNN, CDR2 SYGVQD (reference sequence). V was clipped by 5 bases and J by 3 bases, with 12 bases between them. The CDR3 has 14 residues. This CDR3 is CASSLRDLTDTQYF. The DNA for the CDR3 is TGCGCCAGCAGTCTCAGGGACTTAACAGATACGCAGTATTTT.

CDR3 coding DNA: TGTGCCAGCAGTTACCCGGGACAGGGTACGACTGAAGCTTTCTTT. Amino acids: CASSYPGQGTTEAFF. The V gene is TRBV6-2 or TRBV6-3, the J gene TRBJ1-1, with TRBD1 matching 9 bases. Trimming took 2 bases from V and 5 from J; bases not matched to a gene: 6. Germline loops: CDR1 MNHEY, CDR2 SVGEGT. The CDR3 extends over 15 amino acids.

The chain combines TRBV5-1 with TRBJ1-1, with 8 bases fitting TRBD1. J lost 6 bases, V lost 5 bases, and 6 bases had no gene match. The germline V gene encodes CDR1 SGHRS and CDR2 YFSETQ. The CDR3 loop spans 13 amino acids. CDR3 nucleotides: TGCGCCAGCAGTTATCAGGGGGCTGCTGAAGCTTTCTTT. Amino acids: CASSYQGAAEAFF.